The 4 T cell receptor beta chains presented below share a single source sample, sequenced in a study of human T cells and chemical hapten exposure. Specified time point: healthy volunteer bleed at 2 weeks. Unseparated into fractions, whole blood served as the source from which total RNA was extracted. In TCRdb, the RACE reads were re-called with MiXCR into one record per CDR3 protein. Among approximately 90,000 distinct CDR3 sequences listed, roughly 8% were seen once. The sequenced material came from whole blood. The receptors derive from a female donor in good health. Some clones in this sample may be carry-over from other donors' samples.

This clonotype has just a few counts. J is TRBJ2-7 and V is TRBV12-5, with a weak D call TRBD1 (5 bases). The CDR3 has 17 residues. Trimming left V 0 bases short and J 3 bases short, with 18 bases between. CDR1 is LGHNT, CDR2 FRNRAP, per germline. The DNA of the CDR3 is TGTGCTAGTGGTTTGGTACCGCGTGGGGCGCAGCACTACGAGCAGTACTTC. This codes for CASGLVPRGAQHYEQYF. Full variable domain (outside the CDR3, taken from reference TRBV12-5 and TRBJ2-7): DARVTQTPRHKVTEMGQEVTMRCQPILGHNTVFWYRQTMMQGLELLAYFRNRAPLDDSGMPKDRFSAEMPDATLATLKIQPSEPRDSAVYFCASGLVPRGAQHYEQYFGPGTRLTVT.

Only a few counts were recorded for this clonotype. The rearrangement joins TRBV20-1 to TRBJ2-3; no firm D call. This CDR3 comprises 14 residues. V lost 3 bases and J 0 bases, leaving 10 bases between the germline ends. The germline V gene has CDR1 DFQATT and CDR2 SNEGSKA (reference sequence). The CDR3 spells CSASPGVSTDTQYF. CDR3 sequence (DNA): TGCAGTGCTAGCCCGGGTGTTAGCACAGATACGCAGTATTTT.

This clonotype has a handful of counts. This chain joins TRBV19 and TRBJ2-4; 13 positions agree with TRBD2. The V and J ends lost 2 bases and 7 bases, in that order; junction bases with no gene match: 2. Germline values: CDR1 LNHDA, CDR2 SQIVND (reference sequence). This CDR3 region has 15 residues. The CDR3 here is CASSILTSGRNIQYF. The CDR3 DNA reads as TGTGCCAGTAGTATACTGACTAGCGGGAGGAACATTCAGTACTTC.

The rearrangement uses TRBV20-1 and TRBJ1-1; D is unresolved. The CDR3 contains 13 residues. Germline loops: CDR1 DFQATT, CDR2 SNEGSKA (reference sequence). The germline V and J ends were trimmed by 1 base and 0 bases, with 6 bases remaining between them. Here the CDR3 DNA reads TGCAGTGCTAGAGCCCAAGTGAACACTGAAGCTTTCTTT. Translating it yields CSARAQVNTEAFF.